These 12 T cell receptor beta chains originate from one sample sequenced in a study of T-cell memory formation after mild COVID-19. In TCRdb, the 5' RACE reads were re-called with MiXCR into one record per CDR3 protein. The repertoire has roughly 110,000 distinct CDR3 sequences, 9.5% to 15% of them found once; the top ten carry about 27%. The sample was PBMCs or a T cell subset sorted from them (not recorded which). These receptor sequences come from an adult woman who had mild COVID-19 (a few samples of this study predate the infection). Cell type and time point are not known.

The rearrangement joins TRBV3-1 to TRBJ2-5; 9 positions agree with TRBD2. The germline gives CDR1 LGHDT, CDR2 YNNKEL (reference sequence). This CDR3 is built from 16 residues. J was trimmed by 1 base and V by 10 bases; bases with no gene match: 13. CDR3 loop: CATRGGLAGTQETQYF. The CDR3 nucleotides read TGTGCCACCCGGGGGGGGCTAGCGGGGACCCAAGAGACCCAGTACTTC.

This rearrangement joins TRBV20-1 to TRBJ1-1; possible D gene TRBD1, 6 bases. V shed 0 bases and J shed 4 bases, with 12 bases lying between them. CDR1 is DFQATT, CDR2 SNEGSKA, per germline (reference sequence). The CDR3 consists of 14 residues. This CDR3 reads CSARESGEATEAFF. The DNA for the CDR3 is TGCAGTGCTAGAGAATCAGGGGAGGCCACTGAAGCTTTCTTT.

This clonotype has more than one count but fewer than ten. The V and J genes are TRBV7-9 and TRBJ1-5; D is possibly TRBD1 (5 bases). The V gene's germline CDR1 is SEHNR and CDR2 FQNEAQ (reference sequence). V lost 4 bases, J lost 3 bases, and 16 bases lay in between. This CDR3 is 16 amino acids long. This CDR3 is CASSSSERGINQPQHF. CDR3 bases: TGTGCCAGCAGCTCCTCCGAGCGGGGGATCAATCAGCCCCAGCATTTT.

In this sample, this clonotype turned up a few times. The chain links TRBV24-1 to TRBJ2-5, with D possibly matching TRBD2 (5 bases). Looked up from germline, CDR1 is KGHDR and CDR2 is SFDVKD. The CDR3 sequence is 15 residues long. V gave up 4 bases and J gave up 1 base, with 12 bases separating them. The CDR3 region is CATSDRRTAQETQYF. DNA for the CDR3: TGTGCCACCAGTGACCGTCGGACTGCCCAAGAGACCCAGTACTTC.

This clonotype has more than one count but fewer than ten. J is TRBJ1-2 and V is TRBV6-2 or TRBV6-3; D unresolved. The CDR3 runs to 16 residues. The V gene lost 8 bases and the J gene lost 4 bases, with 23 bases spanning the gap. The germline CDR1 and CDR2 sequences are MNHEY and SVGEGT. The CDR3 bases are TGTGCCAGCTGCACTCGGATGGGTCTTTTCGGCTATGGCTACACCTTC. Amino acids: CASCTRMGLFGYGYTF.

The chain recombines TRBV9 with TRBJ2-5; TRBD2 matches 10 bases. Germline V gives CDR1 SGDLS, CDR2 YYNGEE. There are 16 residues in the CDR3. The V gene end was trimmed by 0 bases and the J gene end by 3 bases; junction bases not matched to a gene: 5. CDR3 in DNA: TGTGCCAGCAGCGTAGGCCTAGCGGGAGTCGAAGAGACCCAGTACTTC. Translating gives CASSVGLAGVEETQYF.

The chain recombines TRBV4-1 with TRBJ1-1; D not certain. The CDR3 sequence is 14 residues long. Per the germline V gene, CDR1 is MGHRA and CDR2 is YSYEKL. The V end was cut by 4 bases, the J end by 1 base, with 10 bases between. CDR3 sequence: CASSPAWGNTEAFF. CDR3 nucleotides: TGCGCCAGCAGCCCCGCCTGGGGGAACACTGAAGCTTTCTTT.

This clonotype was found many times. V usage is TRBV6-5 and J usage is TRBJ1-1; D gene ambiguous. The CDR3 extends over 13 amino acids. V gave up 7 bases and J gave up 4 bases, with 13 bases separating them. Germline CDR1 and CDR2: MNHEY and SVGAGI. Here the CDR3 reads CASNGFAGTEAFF. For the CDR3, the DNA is TGTGCCAGCAACGGGTTCGCGGGCACTGAAGCTTTCTTT.

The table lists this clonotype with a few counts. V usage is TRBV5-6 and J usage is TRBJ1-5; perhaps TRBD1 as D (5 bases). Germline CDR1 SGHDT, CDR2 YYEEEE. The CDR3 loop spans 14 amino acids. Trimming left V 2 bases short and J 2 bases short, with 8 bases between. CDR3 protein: CASSFRVGNQPQHF. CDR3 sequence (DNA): TGTGCCAGCAGCTTCAGGGTTGGCAATCAGCCCCAGCATTTT.

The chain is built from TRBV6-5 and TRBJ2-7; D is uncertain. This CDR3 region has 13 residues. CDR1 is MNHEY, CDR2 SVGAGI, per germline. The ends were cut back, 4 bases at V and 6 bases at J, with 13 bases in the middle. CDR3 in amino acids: CASSSFPRSEQYV. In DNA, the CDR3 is TGTGCCAGCAGTTCCTTTCCCCGCAGCGAGCAGTACGTC.

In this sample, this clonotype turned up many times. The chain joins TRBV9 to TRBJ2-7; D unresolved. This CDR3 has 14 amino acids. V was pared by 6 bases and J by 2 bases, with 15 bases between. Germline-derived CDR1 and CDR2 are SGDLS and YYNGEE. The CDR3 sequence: CASTFGSTPYEQYF. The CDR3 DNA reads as TGTGCCAGCACCTTTGGATCCACCCCCTACGAGCAGTACTTC.

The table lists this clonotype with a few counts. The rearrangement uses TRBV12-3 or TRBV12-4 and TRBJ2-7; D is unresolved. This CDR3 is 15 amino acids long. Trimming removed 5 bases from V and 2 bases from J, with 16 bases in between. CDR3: CASSPPQPDTYEQYF. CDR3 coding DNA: TGTGCCAGCAGTCCCCCCCAGCCCGATACCTACGAGCAGTACTTC.